These 7 T cell receptor beta chains were sequenced from one sample in a study of blood T cell repertoires in COVID-19. The data were produced by immunoSEQ multiplex PCR, yet TCRdb's version contains in-frame clones alone and is incomplete. The data hold 200,000 to 300,000 clones, with 70% to 90% observed a single time. What was sequenced was peripheral blood. These receptors were taken from a woman in her twenties or thirties with COVID-19, enrolled during active disease.

The chain combines TRBV9 with TRBJ1-6; no definite D call. This CDR3 has 14 amino acids. The V gene lost 2 bases and the J gene lost 5 bases, with 8 bases spanning the gap. Germline CDR1 reads SGDLS; CDR2 reads YYNGEE. CDR3 in amino acids: CASSVSSDNSPLHF. The DNA for the CDR3 is TGTGCCAGCAGCGTCTCCAGTGATAATTCACCCCTCCACTTT. Full variable domain (rest looked up from reference TRBV9 and TRBJ1-6): DSGVTQTPKHLITATGQRVTLRCSPRSGDLSVYWYQQSLDQGLQFLIQYYNGEERAKGNILERFSAQQFPDLHSELNLSSLELGDSALYFCASSVSSDNSPLHFGNGTRLTVT.

The chain uses TRBV10-3 and TRBJ1-2; D might be TRBD1 (5 bases). The germline V gene has CDR1 ENHRY and CDR2 SYGVKD. V shed 4 bases and J shed 6 bases, with 12 bases lying between them. This CDR3 is 13 amino acids long. CDR3 sequence: CAISGAGLDGYTF. The CDR3 region has the DNA TGTGCCATCAGTGGGGCAGGGCTGGATGGCTACACCTTC.

The genes are TRBV7-6 and TRBJ2-5, with 14 bases aligning to TRBD2. This CDR3 has 16 amino acids. The V and J ends lost 3 bases and 5 bases, in that order; junction bases with no gene match: 5. Germline lookup yields CDR1 SGHVS and CDR2 FNYEAQ. The DNA for the CDR3 is TGTGCCAGCAGCTTCCCGGGACTAGCGGGAGAGGAGACCCAGTACTTC. Encoded protein: CASSFPGLAGEETQYF. The whole variable domain, remainder taken from reference TRBV7-6 and TRBJ2-5, is GAGVSQSPRYKVTKRGQDVALRCDPISGHVSLYWYRQALGQGPEFLTYFNYEAQQDKSGLPNDRFSAERPEGSISTLTIQRTEQRDSAMYRCASSFPGLAGEETQYFGPGTRLLVL.

V is TRBV4-2 and J is TRBJ2-7; 12 bases map to TRBD2. Germline-derived CDR1 and CDR2 are LGHNA and YNFKEQ. V lost 1 base and J lost 3; bases outside the gene matches: 16. This CDR3 has 20 residues. The CDR3 DNA reads as TGTGCCAGCAGCCAAGTCGTTGCGACCCGGACTAGCGGGGCCCTCTACGAGCAGTACTTC. Protein: CASSQVVATRTSGALYEQYF.

A single count supports this clone. CDR3 region: CASRPHPFRDRGSNEQFF. Written as DNA, the CDR3 is TGTGCCAGCAGGCCGCACCCCTTCCGGGACAGGGGTAGCAATGAGCAGTTCTTC. V and J are TRBV9 and TRBJ2-1; 10 bases fit TRBD1. Germline CDR1 SGDLS, CDR2 YYNGEE. The length of the CDR3 is 18 residues. Trimming took 5 bases from V and 6 from J; bases not matched to a gene: 17.

This clone was observed once. J is TRBJ2-1 and V is TRBV27, with TRBD2 as a possible D gene (6 bases). Between the trimmed V and J ends, which lost 7 bases and 7 bases, there was a span of 17 bases. The CDR3 totals 14 residues. CDR1 is MNHEY and CDR2 is SMNVEV in the germline V gene (reference sequence). CDR3 protein: CASINGSRQNEQFF. DNA for the CDR3: TGTGCCAGCATCAACGGGAGCCGACAAAATGAGCAGTTCTTC.

V is TRBV5-4 and J is TRBJ2-2; 9 positions match TRBD1. Germline trimming cut 4 bases from V and 6 bases from J; bases unmatched to any gene: 7. CDR3 length equals 15 residues. Germline CDR1 and CDR2: SGHNT and YYREEE (reference sequence). CDR3 coding DNA: TGTGCCAGCAGCAACGGACAGGGGTTCCCCGGGGAGCTGTTTTTT. The encoded protein is CASSNGQGFPGELFF.